This T cell receptor beta chain was documented in a study of CD8 T cells in Susac syndrome. Trimming removed 0 bases from V and 9 bases from J, with 21 bases in between. The CDR3 has 15 amino acids. Looked up from germline, CDR1 is SQVTM and CDR2 is ANQGSEA. RNA was extracted with the RNeasy kit, and a quantity of roughly 0.5 to 1 ug was reverse transcribed using random hexamers. Each CDR3 protein is one row after TCRdb ran MiXCR on the immunoSEQ multiplex PCR reads. The table shows around 280,000 distinct CDR3 sequences, with around 84% occurring only once. The gene calls are TRBV29-1 and TRBJ2-7, with TRBD1 as a possible D gene (6 bases). The receptor was derived from a human donor with multiple sclerosis. Sequenced: CD8+ T cells from PBMCs. CDR3: CSVEDPQGPLKVQYF. DNA of the CDR3: TGCAGCGTTGAAGATCCTCAGGGGCCCTTGAAGGTGCAGTACTTC.